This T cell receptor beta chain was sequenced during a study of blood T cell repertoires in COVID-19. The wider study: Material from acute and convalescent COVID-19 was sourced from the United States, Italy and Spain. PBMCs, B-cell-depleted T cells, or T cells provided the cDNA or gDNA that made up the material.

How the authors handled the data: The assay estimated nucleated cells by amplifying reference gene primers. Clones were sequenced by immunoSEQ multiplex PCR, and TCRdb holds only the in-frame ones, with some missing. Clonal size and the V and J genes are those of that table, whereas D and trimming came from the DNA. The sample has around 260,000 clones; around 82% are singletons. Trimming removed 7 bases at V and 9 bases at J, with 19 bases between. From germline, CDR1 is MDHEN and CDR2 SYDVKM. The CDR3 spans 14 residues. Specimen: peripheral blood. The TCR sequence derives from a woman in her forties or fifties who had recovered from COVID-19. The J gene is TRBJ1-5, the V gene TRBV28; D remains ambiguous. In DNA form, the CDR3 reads TGTGCCAGCACCGCCGATTCAGGTTTTCGGCCCCAGCATTTT. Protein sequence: CASTADSGFRPQHF.